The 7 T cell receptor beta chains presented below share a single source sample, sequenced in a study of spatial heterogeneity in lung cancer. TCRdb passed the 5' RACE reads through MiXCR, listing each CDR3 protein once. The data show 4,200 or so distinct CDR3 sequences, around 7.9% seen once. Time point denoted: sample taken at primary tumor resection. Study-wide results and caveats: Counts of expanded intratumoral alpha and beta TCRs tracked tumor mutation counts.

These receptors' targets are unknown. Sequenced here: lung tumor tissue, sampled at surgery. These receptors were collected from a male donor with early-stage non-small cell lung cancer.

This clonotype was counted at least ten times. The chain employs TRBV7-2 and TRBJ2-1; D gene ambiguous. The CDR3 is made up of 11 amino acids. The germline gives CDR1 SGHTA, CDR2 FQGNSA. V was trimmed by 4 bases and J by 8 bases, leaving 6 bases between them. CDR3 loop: CASSYADEQFF. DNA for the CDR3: TGTGCCAGCAGCTATGCGGATGAGCAGTTCTTC.

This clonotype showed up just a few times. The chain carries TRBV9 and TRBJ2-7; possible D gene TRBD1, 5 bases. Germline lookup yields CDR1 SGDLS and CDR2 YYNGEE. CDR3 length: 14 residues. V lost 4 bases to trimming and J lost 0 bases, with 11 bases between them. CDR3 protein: CASSLDTFSYEQYF. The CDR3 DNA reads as TGTGCCAGCAGCCTGGACACATTCTCCTACGAGCAGTACTTC.

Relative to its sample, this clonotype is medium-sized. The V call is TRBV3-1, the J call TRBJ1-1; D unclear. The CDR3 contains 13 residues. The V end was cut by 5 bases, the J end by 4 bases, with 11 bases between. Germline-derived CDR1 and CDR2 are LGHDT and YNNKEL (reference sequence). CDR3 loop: CASSGIGFTEAFF. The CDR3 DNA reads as TGTGCCAGCAGCGGAATAGGGTTCACTGAAGCTTTCTTT.

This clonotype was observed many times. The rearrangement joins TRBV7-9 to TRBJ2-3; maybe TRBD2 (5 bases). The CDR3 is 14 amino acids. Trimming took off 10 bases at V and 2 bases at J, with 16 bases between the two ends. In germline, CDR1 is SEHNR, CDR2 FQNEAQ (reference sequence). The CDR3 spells CATTRIGNTDTQYF. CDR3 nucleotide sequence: TGTGCCACCACTCGTATCGGGAACACAGATACGCAGTATTTT.

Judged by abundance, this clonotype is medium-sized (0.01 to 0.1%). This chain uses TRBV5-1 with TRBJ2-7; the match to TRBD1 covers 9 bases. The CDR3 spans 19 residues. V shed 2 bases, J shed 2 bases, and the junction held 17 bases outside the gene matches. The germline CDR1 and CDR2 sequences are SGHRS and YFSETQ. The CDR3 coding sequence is TGCGCCAGCAGCTTACAAAACCGCAGGGACAGGGACATCGCCTACGAGCAGTACTTC. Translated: CASSLQNRRDRDIAYEQYF.

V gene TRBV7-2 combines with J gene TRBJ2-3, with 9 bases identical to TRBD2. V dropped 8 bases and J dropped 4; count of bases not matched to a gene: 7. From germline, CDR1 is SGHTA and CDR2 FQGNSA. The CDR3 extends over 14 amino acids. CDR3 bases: TGTGCCAGCCGTACCGGGACTAGCTCAGATACGCAGTATTTT. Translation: CASRTGTSSDTQYF.

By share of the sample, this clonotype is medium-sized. This CDR3 reads CASSQVSSGRGEQFF. CDR3 nucleotide sequence: TGTGCCAGCAGCCAAGTCTCTAGCGGGAGGGGGGAGCAGTTCTTC. The chain joins TRBV14 to TRBJ2-1, with TRBD2 identical over 12 bases. J lost 10 bases, V lost 1 base, and 5 bases had no gene match. The CDR3 runs 15 residues. Germline V gene lookup returns CDR1 SGHDN and CDR2 FVKESK.